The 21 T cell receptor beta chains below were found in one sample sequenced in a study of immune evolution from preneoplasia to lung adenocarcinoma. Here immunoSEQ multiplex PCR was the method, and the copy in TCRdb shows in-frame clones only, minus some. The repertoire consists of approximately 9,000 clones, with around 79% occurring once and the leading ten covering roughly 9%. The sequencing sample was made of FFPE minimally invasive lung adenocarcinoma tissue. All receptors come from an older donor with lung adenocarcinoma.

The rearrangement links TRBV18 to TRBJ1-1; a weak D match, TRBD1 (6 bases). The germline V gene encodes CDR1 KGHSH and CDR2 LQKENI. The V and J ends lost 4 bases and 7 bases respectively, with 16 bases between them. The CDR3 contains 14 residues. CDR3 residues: CASSRRDNEREAFF. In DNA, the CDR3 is TGTGCCAGCTCACGCCGGGACAACGAGCGTGAAGCTTTCTTT. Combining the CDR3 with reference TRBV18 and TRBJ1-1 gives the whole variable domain NAGVMQNPRHLVRRRGQEARLRCSPMKGHSHVYWYRQLPEEGLKFMVYLQKENIIDESGMPKERFSAEFPKEGPSILRIQQVVRGDSAAYFCASSRRDNEREAFFGQGTRLTVV.

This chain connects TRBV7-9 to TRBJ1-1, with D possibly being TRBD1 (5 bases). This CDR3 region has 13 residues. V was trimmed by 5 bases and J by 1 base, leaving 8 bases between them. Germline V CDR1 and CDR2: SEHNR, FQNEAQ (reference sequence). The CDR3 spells CASSPGTNTEAFF. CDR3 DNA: TGTGCCAGCAGCCCAGGGACGAACACTGAAGCTTTCTTT.

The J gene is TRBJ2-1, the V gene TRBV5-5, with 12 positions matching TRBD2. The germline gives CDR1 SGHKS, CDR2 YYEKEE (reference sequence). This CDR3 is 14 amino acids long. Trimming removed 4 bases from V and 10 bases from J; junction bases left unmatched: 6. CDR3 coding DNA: TGTGCCAGCAGCCGACTAGCGGGAGCCCCAGAGCAGTTCTTC. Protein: CASSRLAGAPEQFF.

The CDR3 protein is CASSVIPQPTGAALTDTQYF. Here the CDR3 DNA reads TGTGCCAGCAGCGTTATCCCTCAGCCGACAGGGGCCGCCCTCACAGATACGCAGTATTTT. The J gene is TRBJ2-3, the V gene TRBV9; TRBD1 aligns across 8 bases. The V and J ends lost 2 bases and 2 bases, in that order; junction bases with no gene match: 19. In germline, CDR1 is SGDLS, CDR2 YYNGEE. The CDR3 length is 20 residues.

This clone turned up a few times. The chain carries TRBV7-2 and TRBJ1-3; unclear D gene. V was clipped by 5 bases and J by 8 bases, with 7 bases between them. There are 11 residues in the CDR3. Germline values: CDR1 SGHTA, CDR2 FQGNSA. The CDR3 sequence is CASSPLDTIYF. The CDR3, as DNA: TGTGCCAGCAGCCCCTTGGACACCATATATTTT.

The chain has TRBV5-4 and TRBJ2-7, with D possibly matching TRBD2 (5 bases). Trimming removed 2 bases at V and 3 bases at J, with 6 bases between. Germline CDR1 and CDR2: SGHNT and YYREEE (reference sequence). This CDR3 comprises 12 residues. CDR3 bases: TGTGCCAGCAGCTTTGGAGGCTACGAGCAGTACTTC. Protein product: CASSFGGYEQYF.

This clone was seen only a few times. The CDR3 bases are TGTGCCATCAGTGTGGGGACAGAAGAGACCCAGTACTTC. Encoded protein: CAISVGTEETQYF. The rearrangement joins TRBV10-3 to TRBJ2-5; 7 bases align to TRBD1. The CDR3 runs 13 residues. Germline values: CDR1 ENHRY, CDR2 SYGVKD. The J segment lost 3 bases and the V segment lost 4 bases, leaving 2 bases of the junction unmatched.

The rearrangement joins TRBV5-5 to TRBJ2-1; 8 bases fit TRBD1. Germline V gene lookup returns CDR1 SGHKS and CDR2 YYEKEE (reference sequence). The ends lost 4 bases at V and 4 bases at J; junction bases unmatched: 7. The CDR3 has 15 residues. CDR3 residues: CASSPGGSGYNEQFF. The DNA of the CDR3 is TGTGCCAGCAGCCCAGGGGGCTCAGGATACAATGAGCAGTTCTTC.

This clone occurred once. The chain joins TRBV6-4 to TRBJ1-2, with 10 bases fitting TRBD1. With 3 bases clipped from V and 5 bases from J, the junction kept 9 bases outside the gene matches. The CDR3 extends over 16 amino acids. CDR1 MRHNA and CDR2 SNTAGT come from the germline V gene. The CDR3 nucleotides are TGTGCCAGCAGTGAGGATCCCCGGACAGGGGGTTATGGCTACACCTTC. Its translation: CASSEDPRTGGYGYTF.

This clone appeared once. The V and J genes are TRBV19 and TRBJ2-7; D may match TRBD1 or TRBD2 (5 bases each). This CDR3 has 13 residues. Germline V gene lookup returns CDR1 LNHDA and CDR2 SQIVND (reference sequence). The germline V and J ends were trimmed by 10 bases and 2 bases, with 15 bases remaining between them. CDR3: CATSLGTPYEQYF. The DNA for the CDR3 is TGTGCCACCTCCCTCGGGACCCCCTACGAGCAGTACTTC.

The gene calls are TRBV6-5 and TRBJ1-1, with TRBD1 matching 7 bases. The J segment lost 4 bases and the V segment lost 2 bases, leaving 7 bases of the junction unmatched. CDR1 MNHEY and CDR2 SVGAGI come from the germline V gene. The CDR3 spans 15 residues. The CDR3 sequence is CASSYDRVYSTEAFF. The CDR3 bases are TGTGCCAGCAGTTACGACAGGGTTTATAGCACTGAAGCTTTCTTT.

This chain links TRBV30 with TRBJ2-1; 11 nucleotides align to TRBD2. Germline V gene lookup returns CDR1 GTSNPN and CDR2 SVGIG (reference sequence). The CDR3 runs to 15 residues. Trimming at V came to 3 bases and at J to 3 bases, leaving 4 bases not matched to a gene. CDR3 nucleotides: TGTGCCTGGAGGCGACTAGCGGGACTCTACAATGAGCAGTTCTTC. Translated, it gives CAWRRLAGLYNEQFF.

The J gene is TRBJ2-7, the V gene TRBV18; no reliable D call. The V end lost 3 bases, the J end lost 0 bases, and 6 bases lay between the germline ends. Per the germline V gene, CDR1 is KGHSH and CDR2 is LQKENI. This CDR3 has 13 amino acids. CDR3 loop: CASSPSGSYEQYF. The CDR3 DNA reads TGTGCCAGCTCACCGTCGGGCTCCTACGAGCAGTACTTC.

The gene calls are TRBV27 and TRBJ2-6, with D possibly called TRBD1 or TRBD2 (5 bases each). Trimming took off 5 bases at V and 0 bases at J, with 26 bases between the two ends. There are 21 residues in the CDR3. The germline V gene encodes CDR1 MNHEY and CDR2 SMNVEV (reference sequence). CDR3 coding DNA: TGTGCCAGCAGTCCCGGGACCTCCACACGCCTGGGTACCTCTGGGGCCAACGTCCTGACTTTC. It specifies CASSPGTSTRLGTSGANVLTF.

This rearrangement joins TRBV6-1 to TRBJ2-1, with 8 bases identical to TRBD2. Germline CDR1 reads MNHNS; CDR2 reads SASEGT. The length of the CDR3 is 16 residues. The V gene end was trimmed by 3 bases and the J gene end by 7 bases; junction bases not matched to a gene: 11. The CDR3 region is CASSDGVGRARNEQFF. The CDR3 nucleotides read TGTGCCAGCAGTGATGGTGTCGGGAGGGCGCGGAATGAGCAGTTCTTC.

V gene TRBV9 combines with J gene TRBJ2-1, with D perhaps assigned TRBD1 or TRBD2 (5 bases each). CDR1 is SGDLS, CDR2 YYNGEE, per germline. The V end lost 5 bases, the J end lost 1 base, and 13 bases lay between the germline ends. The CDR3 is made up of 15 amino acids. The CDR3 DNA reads TGTGCCAGCAGTCTCCGGGACGAGTCCTACAATGAGCAGTTCTTC. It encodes CASSLRDESYNEQFF.

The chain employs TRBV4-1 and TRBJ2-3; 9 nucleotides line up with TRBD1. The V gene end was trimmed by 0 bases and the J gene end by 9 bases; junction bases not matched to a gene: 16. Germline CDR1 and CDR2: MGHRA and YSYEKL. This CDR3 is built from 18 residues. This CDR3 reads CASSQDPRRDRVYGTQYF. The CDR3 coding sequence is TGCGCCAGCAGCCAAGACCCTAGGCGGGACAGGGTATATGGGACGCAGTATTTT.

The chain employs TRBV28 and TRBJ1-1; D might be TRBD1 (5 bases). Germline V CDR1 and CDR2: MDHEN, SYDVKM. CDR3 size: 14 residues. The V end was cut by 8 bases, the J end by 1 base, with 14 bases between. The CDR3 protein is CASRTRQPNTEAFF. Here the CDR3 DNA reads TGTGCCAGCCGAACGAGACAGCCGAACACTGAAGCTTTCTTT.

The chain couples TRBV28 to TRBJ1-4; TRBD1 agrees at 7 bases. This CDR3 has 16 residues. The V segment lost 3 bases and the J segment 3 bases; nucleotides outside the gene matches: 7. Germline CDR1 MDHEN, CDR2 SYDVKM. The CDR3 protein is CASSFGVDRANEKLFF. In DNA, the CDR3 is TGTGCCAGCAGTTTTGGGGTCGACAGGGCTAATGAAAAACTGTTTTTT.

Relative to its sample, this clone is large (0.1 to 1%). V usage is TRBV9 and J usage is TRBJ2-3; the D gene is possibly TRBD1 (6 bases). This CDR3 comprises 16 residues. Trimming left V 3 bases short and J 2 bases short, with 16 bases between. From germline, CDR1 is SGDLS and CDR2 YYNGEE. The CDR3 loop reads CASSASGDGHTDTQYF. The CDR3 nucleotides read TGTGCCAGCAGCGCGTCAGGGGACGGCCACACAGATACGCAGTATTTT.

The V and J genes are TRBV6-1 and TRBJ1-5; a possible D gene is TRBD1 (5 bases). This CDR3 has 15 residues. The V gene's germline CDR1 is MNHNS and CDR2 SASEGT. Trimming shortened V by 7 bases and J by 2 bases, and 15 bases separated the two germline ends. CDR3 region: CASKFTGGGNQPQHF. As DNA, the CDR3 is TGTGCCAGCAAGTTTACGGGGGGTGGCAATCAGCCCCAGCATTTT.